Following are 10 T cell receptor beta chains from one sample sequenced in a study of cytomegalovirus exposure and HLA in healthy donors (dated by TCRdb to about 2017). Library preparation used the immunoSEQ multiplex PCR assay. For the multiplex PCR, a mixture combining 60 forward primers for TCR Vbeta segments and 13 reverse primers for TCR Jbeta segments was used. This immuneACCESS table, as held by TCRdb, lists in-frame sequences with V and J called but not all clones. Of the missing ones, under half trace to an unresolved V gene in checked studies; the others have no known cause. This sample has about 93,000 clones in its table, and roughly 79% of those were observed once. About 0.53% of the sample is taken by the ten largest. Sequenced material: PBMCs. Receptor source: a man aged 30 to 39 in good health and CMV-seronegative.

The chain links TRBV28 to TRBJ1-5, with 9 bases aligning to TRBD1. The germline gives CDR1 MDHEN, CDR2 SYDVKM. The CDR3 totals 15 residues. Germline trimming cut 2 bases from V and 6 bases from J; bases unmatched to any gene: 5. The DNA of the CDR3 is TGTGCCAGCAGTTTACCACAGGGGGCGCGTCAGCCCCAGCATTTT. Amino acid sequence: CASSLPQGARQPQHF.

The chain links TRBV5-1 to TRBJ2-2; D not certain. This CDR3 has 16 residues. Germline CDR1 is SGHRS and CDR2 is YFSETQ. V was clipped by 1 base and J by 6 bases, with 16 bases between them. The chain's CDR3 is CASSLSISLSAGELFF. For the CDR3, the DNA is TGCGCCAGCAGCTTGTCTATTAGCTTGTCGGCCGGGGAGCTGTTTTTT.

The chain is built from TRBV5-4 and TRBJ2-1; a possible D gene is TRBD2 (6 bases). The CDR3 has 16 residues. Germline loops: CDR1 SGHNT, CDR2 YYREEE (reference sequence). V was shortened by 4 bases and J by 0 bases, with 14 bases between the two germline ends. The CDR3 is CASSTYGGSSYNEQFF. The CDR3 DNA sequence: TGTGCCAGCAGCACATATGGGGGGAGCTCCTACAATGAGCAGTTCTTC.

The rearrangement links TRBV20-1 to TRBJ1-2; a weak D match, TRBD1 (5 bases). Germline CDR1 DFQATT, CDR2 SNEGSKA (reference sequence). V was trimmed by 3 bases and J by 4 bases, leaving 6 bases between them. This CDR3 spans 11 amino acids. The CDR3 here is CSARGGYGYTF. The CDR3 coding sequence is TGCAGTGCTAGGGGGGGCTATGGCTACACCTTC.

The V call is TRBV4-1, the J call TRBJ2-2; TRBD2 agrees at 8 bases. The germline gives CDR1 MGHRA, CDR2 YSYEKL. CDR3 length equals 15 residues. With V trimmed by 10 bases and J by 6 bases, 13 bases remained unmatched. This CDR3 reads CATKPGLEVSGELFF. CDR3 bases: TGCGCCACCAAACCGGGACTAGAAGTCTCCGGGGAGCTGTTTTTT.

This CDR3 reads CASSEAYSPNPYGYTF. CDR3 sequence (DNA): TGTGCCAGCAGTGAAGCTTACAGTCCAAATCCCTATGGCTACACCTTC. The chain combines TRBV6-1 with TRBJ1-2; D gene uncertain. The CDR3 covers 16 residues. CDR1 is MNHNS and CDR2 is SASEGT in the germline V gene. V was pared by 0 bases and J by 4 bases, with 15 bases between.

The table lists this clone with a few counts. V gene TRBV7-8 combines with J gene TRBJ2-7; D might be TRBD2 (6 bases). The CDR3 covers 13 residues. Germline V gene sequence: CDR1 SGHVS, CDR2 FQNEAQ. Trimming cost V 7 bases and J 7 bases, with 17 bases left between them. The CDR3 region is CASTLGGLWEQYF. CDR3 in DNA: TGTGCCAGCACCCTTGGGGGGTTGTGGGAGCAGTACTTC.

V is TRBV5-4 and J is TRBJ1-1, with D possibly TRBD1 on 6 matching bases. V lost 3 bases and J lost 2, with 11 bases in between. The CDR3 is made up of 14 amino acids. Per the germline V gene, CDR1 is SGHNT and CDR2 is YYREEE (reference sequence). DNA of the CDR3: TGTGCCAGCAGCTACAGGACAGCCAACACTGAAGCTTTCTTT. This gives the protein CASSYRTANTEAFF.

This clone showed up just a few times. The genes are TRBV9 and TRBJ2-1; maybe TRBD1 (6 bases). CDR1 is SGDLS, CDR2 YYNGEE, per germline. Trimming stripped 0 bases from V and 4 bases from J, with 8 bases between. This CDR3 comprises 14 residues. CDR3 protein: CASSVDREYNEQFF. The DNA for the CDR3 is TGTGCCAGCAGCGTAGACAGGGAGTACAATGAGCAGTTCTTC.

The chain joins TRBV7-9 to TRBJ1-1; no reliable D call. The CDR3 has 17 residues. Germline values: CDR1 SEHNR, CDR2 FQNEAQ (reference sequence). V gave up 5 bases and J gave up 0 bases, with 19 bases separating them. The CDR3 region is CASSPRERVPMNTEAFF. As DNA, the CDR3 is TGTGCCAGCAGCCCCCGTGAGAGGGTGCCGATGAACACTGAAGCTTTCTTT.